The source of this T cell receptor beta chain is a study of shared clonotypes between healthy human individuals. Concerning this clone: Its specificity is unknown.

Tens of millions of PBMCs went into genomic DNA for unsorted samples. Running of the assay took place at deep level. As originally analysed: For the immunoSEQ data, sequences were junction-only without quality scores, so filtering differed. Clones were sequenced by immunoSEQ multiplex PCR, and TCRdb holds only the in-frame ones, with some missing. The D gene and trimming were derived from the DNA, and the V and J assignments and clone size from that table. The repertoire holds approximately 470,000 clones, almost 80% seen once, with around 11% in the top ten. Study-wide findings and caveats: Limitation of the genetic and exposure-history diversity represented came from the few donors.

V lost 2 bases and J 1 base, leaving 4 bases between the germline ends. The germline V gene has CDR1 SEHNR and CDR2 FQNEAQ (reference sequence). This CDR3 is 13 amino acids long. The sequence was obtained from a woman aged 40 to 50 in good health. Some clones in this sample may be carry-over from other donors' samples. Material: PBMCs. The genes are TRBV7-9 and TRBJ2-3; D uncertain. CDR3 protein: CASSLTGTDTQYF. DNA of the CDR3: TGTGCCAGCAGCTTAACTGGCACAGATACGCAGTATTTT.